These 14 T cell receptor beta chains were all obtained from the same sample, sequenced in a study of Graves' ophthalmopathy and Graves' hyperthyroidism. The sequenced template was RNA, covering the TCR beta CDR3 region. In the first round, RT-PCR was carried out with HTBI primers, and a multiplex PCR formed the second round. TCRdb redid the calling of the multiplex PCR reads with MiXCR, one entry per CDR3 protein. The repertoire holds some 1.1 million distinct CDR3 sequences, roughly two fifths seen once, with around 10% in the top ten. Material: peripheral blood or thyroid tissue (not recorded which). The receptors originated from an adult man with Graves' hyperthyroidism.

Ten or more counts support this clonotype. V and J are TRBV20-1 and TRBJ1-6; tentatively, D is TRBD1 (5 bases). The CDR3 length is 15 residues. Germline CDR1 is DFQATT and CDR2 is SNEGSKA (reference sequence). The ends were cut back, 5 bases at V and 6 bases at J, with 17 bases in the middle. The CDR3 region has the DNA TGCAGTGCTCATGATGAGGACACCGTTAATTCACCCCTCCACTTT. This sequence encodes CSAHDEDTVNSPLHF.

As regards this clonotype: Given the absence of the conserved phenylalanine or tryptophan at the CDR3 end, a read error is likely. No DNA is shown, since the ends of the CDR3 on it are uncertain; the CDR3 is the one TCRdb lists. The chain carries TRBV29-1 and TRBJ1-4; the D call of TRBD1 is as the table states it, not checked on the DNA. Germline CDR1 is SQVTM and CDR2 is ANQGSEA. The CDR3 region is 13 residues in length, termini included. CDR3 loop: CSVRGWGEQYFGP.

The V and J genes are TRBV10-3 and TRBJ1-6; TRBD1 matches 9 bases. Losses at the gene ends were 4 bases for V and 7 bases for J; bases not matched to a gene: 14. Germline V lookup: CDR1 ENHRY, CDR2 SYGVKD. The CDR3 totals 18 residues. The CDR3 loop is CAISGLEEQGATNSPLHF. The CDR3 region has the DNA TGTGCCATCAGTGGCTTGGAAGAACAGGGGGCAACCAATTCACCCCTCCACTTT.

A word on this clonotype: A much larger clone differs from this one at a single base, so this may be a read error. This chain uses TRBV7-2 with TRBJ1-4, with D maybe TRBD1 (5 bases). The CDR3 totals 15 residues. Trimming removed 4 bases at V and 9 bases at J, with 18 bases between. Germline-derived CDR1 and CDR2 are SGHTA and FQGNSA. The CDR3 DNA reads as TGTGCCAGCAGCTCATCCCCAGGGTTGGGGAAAAAACTGTTTTTT. Translated: CASSSSPGLGKKLFF.

This clonotype was observed a few times. This sequence joins TRBV10-3 and TRBJ1-4, with a weak D call TRBD1 (5 bases). The ends were cut back, 5 bases at V and 7 bases at J, with 17 bases in the middle. The CDR3 extends over 15 amino acids. Germline V gives CDR1 ENHRY, CDR2 SYGVKD. The CDR3 nucleotides are TGTGCCATCAGTCCCGGGACTTCGATCGGTGAAAAACTGTTTTTT. Encoded protein: CAISPGTSIGEKLFF.

This clonotype was recorded many times. V gene TRBV13 combines with J gene TRBJ1-1; 7 bases line up with TRBD1. The V and J ends lost 8 bases and 1 base, in that order; junction bases with no gene match: 10. The germline V gene has CDR1 PRHDT and CDR2 FYEKMQ (reference sequence). The CDR3 totals 15 residues. The CDR3 coding sequence is TGTGCCAGCGGCAACAGGGGACTGAAGAACACTGAAGCTTTCTTT. Protein: CASGNRGLKNTEAFF.

The chain carries TRBV7-9 and TRBJ1-5; D gene uncertain. Per the germline V gene, CDR1 is SEHNR and CDR2 is FQNEAQ (reference sequence). This CDR3 is built from 12 residues. Trimming took 1 base from V and 13 from J, leaving 11 bases between them. The CDR3 region has the DNA TGTGCCAGCAGCTTAGGTGGCGGTCCGCAGCATTTT. Its translation is CASSLGGGPQHF.

This clonotype has at least ten counts. This chain uses TRBV25-1 with TRBJ1-4; no firm D call. The CDR3 is 15 amino acids. Germline values: CDR1 MGHDK, CDR2 SYGVNS. V was pared by 1 base and J by 4 bases, with 10 bases between. The CDR3 loop reads CASSEFAHSNEKLFF. The DNA for the CDR3 is TGTGCCAGCAGTGAATTTGCCCACAGTAATGAAAAACTGTTTTTT.

This clonotype was counted at least ten times. The chain joins TRBV20-1 to TRBJ1-1, with D unresolved. V was clipped by 0 bases and J by 1 base, with 12 bases between them. Looked up from germline, CDR1 is DFQATT and CDR2 is SNEGSKA (reference sequence). This CDR3 spans 15 amino acids. The CDR3: CSAREEGSPNTEAFF. The CDR3 coding sequence is TGCAGTGCTAGAGAAGAGGGCAGCCCGAACACTGAAGCTTTCTTT.

The chain couples TRBV10-1 to TRBJ1-2, with TRBD1 identical over 11 bases. V dropped 4 bases and J dropped 0; count of bases not matched to a gene: 7. CDR3 size: 17 residues. In germline, CDR1 is WNHNN, CDR2 SYGVQD (reference sequence). The CDR3 here is CASSAGTGGLTNYGYTF. The DNA for the CDR3 is TGCGCCAGCAGTGCTGGGACAGGGGGATTGACTAACTATGGCTACACCTTC.

This clonotype occurred many times. V is TRBV7-8 and J is TRBJ1-6; no clear D gene. Germline V CDR1 and CDR2: SGHVS, FQNEAQ. The CDR3 has 14 residues. V was clipped by 5 bases and J by 11 bases, with 16 bases between them. DNA for the CDR3: TGTGCCAGCAGCCCAGCCCTCTATGGAGCACCCCTCCACTTT. Protein: CASSPALYGAPLHF. The full variable domain, with the rest looked up from reference TRBV7-8 and TRBJ1-6, is GAGVSQSPRYKVAKRGQDVALRCDPISGHVSLFWYQQALGQGPEFLTYFQNEAQLDKSGLPSDRFFAERPEGSVSTLKIQRTQQEDSAVYLCASSPALYGAPLHFGNGTRLTVT.

The rearrangement links TRBV6-5 to TRBJ2-7; TRBD1 might be the D (5 bases). Trimming removed 1 base from V and 0 bases from J, with 10 bases in between. This CDR3 is 15 amino acids long. Germline CDR1 and CDR2: MNHEY and SVGAGI. CDR3 sequence reads: CASSYFGHRSYEQYF. DNA of the CDR3: TGTGCCAGCAGTTACTTCGGACACCGCTCCTACGAGCAGTACTTC.

As to this clonotype: This likely stems from a read error, as it lies one base from a far larger clone. The J gene is TRBJ2-2, the V gene TRBV7-3, with TRBD1 matching 10 bases. The V and J ends lost 3 bases and 5 bases, in that order; junction bases with no gene match: 3. In germline, CDR1 is SGHTA, CDR2 FQGTGA. The CDR3 is made up of 15 amino acids. The DNA for the CDR3 is TGTGCCAGCAGCTTGGGACAGGGGAAGACCGGGGAGCTGTTTTTT. It encodes CASSLGQGKTGELFF.

A remark on this clonotype: A much larger clonotype is one base distant, so this may be a read error. The V gene is TRBV7-2, the J gene TRBJ1-5; 8 bases line up with TRBD1. The CDR3 spans 13 residues. J was trimmed by 11 bases and V by 4 bases; bases with no gene match: 7. The germline V gene encodes CDR1 SGHTA and CDR2 FQGNSA. CDR3 nucleotides: TGTGCCAGCAGCTGCGACAGGGGAGCGGCCCAGCATTTT. As protein: CASSCDRGAAQHF.